These 21 T cell receptor beta chains share one sample of origin, sequenced in a study of CD8+ T cells in alopecia areata. cDNA reverse transcribed from extracted RNA served as the sequencing template. The table came from immunoSEQ multiplex PCR; TCRdb's copy has only in-frame clones and leaves some out. The sample has about 140,000 clones, roughly 62% seen once. The material was CD4+ T cells sorted from blood, obtained at week 0. All receptors derive from a human donor with alopecia areata.

The gene calls are TRBV5-6 and TRBJ1-5, with unresolved D. Between the trimmed V and J ends, which lost 0 bases and 5 bases, there was a span of 3 bases. The CDR3 covers 12 residues. Germline values: CDR1 SGHDT, CDR2 YYEEEE. CDR3 protein: CASSLGDQPQHF. The CDR3 DNA follows: TGTGCCAGCAGCTTGGGGGATCAGCCCCAGCATTTT.

This sequence joins TRBV4-3 and TRBJ2-5, with D perhaps matching TRBD1 (7 bases). CDR1 is LGHNA, CDR2 YSLEER, per germline. The CDR3 loop spans 15 amino acids. Trimming cost V 3 bases and J 4 bases, with 15 bases left between them. CDR3 loop: CASSQNRGGGETQYF. The CDR3 bases are TGCGCCAGCAGCCAGAACAGGGGAGGAGGAGAGACCCAGTACTTC.

The CDR3 sequence is CASSLGSVRGTQYF. The CDR3 DNA is TGCGCCAGCAGCTTGGGGTCAGTTCGTGGGACCCAGTACTTC. The genes are TRBV5-1 and TRBJ2-5, with D hard to call. V lost 0 bases and J lost 7, with 13 bases in between. The V gene's germline CDR1 is SGHRS and CDR2 YFSETQ. The CDR3 totals 14 residues.

This clone was seen only a few times. This rearrangement joins TRBV29-1 to TRBJ1-2, with D maybe TRBD1 (6 bases). The CDR3 is 15 amino acids. CDR1 is SQVTM, CDR2 ANQGSEA, per germline. This CDR3 reads CAAGGGALNRYGYTF. The DNA of the CDR3 is TGCGCAGCGGGAGGGGGAGCCCTCAATCGCTATGGCTACACCTTC.

The J gene is TRBJ2-5, the V gene TRBV5-6; either TRBD1 or TRBD2 may supply D (5 bases each). Between the trimmed V and J ends, which lost 4 bases and 5 bases, there was a span of 12 bases. The V gene's germline CDR1 is SGHDT and CDR2 YYEEEE. The CDR3 is 13 residues long. CDR3 sequence (DNA): TGTGCCAGCAGCCCCGGGGCCAGGGAGACCCAGTACTTC. Translating gives CASSPGARETQYF.

This rearrangement joins TRBV9 to TRBJ2-7; D may be TRBD2 (5 bases). Germline V lookup: CDR1 SGDLS, CDR2 YYNGEE. Deletions cut 1 base from V and 7 bases from J, with 9 bases between. This CDR3 spans 12 amino acids. The CDR3 spells CASSVFRGEQYF. DNA of the CDR3: TGTGCCAGCAGCGTATTCCGCGGGGAGCAGTACTTC.

This clone was seen only a few times. The V call is TRBV7-2, the J call TRBJ1-5; tentatively, D is TRBD1 (6 bases). Deletions cut 5 bases from V and 5 bases from J, with 22 bases between. The CDR3 spans 17 residues. The germline V gene encodes CDR1 SGHTA and CDR2 FQGNSA. CDR3 coding DNA: TGTGCCAGCAGCGTATACGGCAGGGGCTCAGGCGATCAGCCCCAGCATTTT. Protein sequence: CASSVYGRGSGDQPQHF. Using reference TRBV7-2 and TRBJ1-5 for the parts outside the CDR3, the full variable domain is GAGVSQSPSNKVTEKGKDVELRCDPISGHTALYWYRQSLGQGLEFLIYFQGNSAPDKSGLPSDRFSAERTGGSVSTLTIQRTQQEDSAVYLCASSVYGRGSGDQPQHFGDGTRLSIL.

Within the sample, this clone is medium-sized (0.01 to 0.1%). The chain uses TRBV29-1 and TRBJ2-2; no definite D call. Germline lookup yields CDR1 SQVTM and CDR2 ANQGSEA. CDR3 length: 12 amino acids. V dropped 4 bases and J dropped 6 bases, with 9 bases sitting between them. This chain's CDR3 is CSVGVPAGELFF. The CDR3 nucleotides are TGCAGCGTTGGGGTTCCAGCCGGGGAGCTGTTTTTT.

This clone was seen a handful of times. The identical CDR3 is also encoded by other nucleotide sequences in the sample. The genes are TRBV29-1 and TRBJ1-2; D is possibly TRBD1 (5 bases). From germline, CDR1 is SQVTM and CDR2 ANQGSEA. The CDR3 covers 12 residues. V lost 6 bases and J lost 2, with 10 bases in between. CDR3 sequence: CSVAGTNYGYTF. Written as DNA, the CDR3 is TGCAGCGTCGCGGGGACCAACTATGGCTACACCTTC. The full variable domain, with the rest looked up from reference TRBV29-1 and TRBJ1-2, is SAVISQKPSRDICQRGTSLTIQCQVDSQVTMMFWYRQQPGQSLTLIATANQGSEATYESGFVIDKFPISRPNLTFSTLTVSNMSPEDSSIYLCSVAGTNYGYTFGSGTRLTVV.

For this clone: Additional DNA sequences in this sample encode the identical CDR3. The chain recombines TRBV5-1 with TRBJ2-3; no definite D call. V lost 0 bases and J lost 1, with 3 bases in between. The V gene's germline CDR1 is SGHRS and CDR2 YFSETQ. The CDR3 runs 13 residues. The CDR3 region has the DNA TGCGCCAGCAGCTTGGACGGCACAGATACGCAGTATTTT. Translated, it gives CASSLDGTDTQYF.

This chain uses TRBV5-1 with TRBJ1-4, with TRBD1 matching over 9 bases. The trim removed 10 bases at V and 8 bases at J, leaving 12 bases unmatched. The germline CDR1 and CDR2 sequences are SGHRS and YFSETQ. The CDR3 runs 14 residues. The CDR3 DNA follows: TGCGCCCAGGGGATCGGGACAGGGTACGAAAAACTGTTTTTT. Translation gives CAQGIGTGYEKLFF.

V and J are TRBV20-1 and TRBJ2-7, with D unresolved. Germline V lookup: CDR1 DFQATT, CDR2 SNEGSKA (reference sequence). CDR3 length: 10 amino acids. The V end lost 4 bases, the J end lost 4 bases, and 5 bases lay between the germline ends. The CDR3 protein is CSAILYEQYF. The DNA for the CDR3 is TGCAGTGCTATTCTTTACGAGCAGTACTTC.

The chain joins TRBV29-1 to TRBJ2-3; the match to TRBD1 covers 7 bases. V lost 4 bases, J lost 2 bases, and 6 bases stayed unmatched. The CDR3 consists of 14 residues. Germline V gene lookup returns CDR1 SQVTM and CDR2 ANQGSEA. CDR3 sequence reads: CSVGQGGYTDTQYF. CDR3 sequence (DNA): TGCAGCGTTGGACAGGGTGGATACACAGATACGCAGTATTTT.

The chain employs TRBV2 and TRBJ2-3; 8 nucleotides align to TRBD1. The CDR3 length is 14 residues. V lost 2 bases and J lost 5; bases outside the gene matches: 3. The germline gives CDR1 SNHLY, CDR2 FYNNEI. The CDR3 region is CASSEQGAGDTQYF. Written as DNA, the CDR3 is TGTGCCAGCAGTGAACAGGGGGCAGGAGATACGCAGTATTTT.

This clone was counted only a few times. CDR3 sequence reads: CASSLYRTGPYEQYF. The CDR3 nucleotides are TGTGCCAGCAGTCTCTACCGGACAGGGCCCTACGAGCAGTACTTC. The V call is TRBV6-5, the J call TRBJ2-7, with TRBD1 matching over 8 bases. The germline V gene encodes CDR1 MNHEY and CDR2 SVGAGI. The J segment lost 2 bases and the V segment lost 5 bases, leaving 8 bases of the junction unmatched. The CDR3 loop spans 15 amino acids.

The rearrangement joins TRBV5-1 to TRBJ1-1; D unclear. The V gene's germline CDR1 is SGHRS and CDR2 YFSETQ. Trimming cost V 2 bases and J 4 bases, with 9 bases left between them. CDR3 size: 13 residues. CDR3 in amino acids: CASSFKGGTEAFF. The CDR3 DNA reads TGCGCCAGCAGCTTTAAGGGAGGCACTGAAGCTTTCTTT.

This chain joins TRBV18 and TRBJ2-1; D might be TRBD1 (6 bases). Germline loops: CDR1 KGHSH, CDR2 LQKENI. With 4 bases removed from V and 9 bases from J, the gap between germline ends came to 16 bases. The CDR3 spans 14 residues. The CDR3 sequence is CASSRETGSTEQFF. The CDR3 DNA is TGTGCCAGCTCACGCGAAACAGGGAGTACTGAGCAGTTCTTC.

Details on this clone: The same CDR3 arises from other DNA sequences in this sample as well. The chain is built from TRBV7-8 and TRBJ2-5; D gene uncertain. Germline V gene sequence: CDR1 SGHVS, CDR2 FQNEAQ. Between the trimmed V and J ends, which lost 5 bases and 1 base, there was a span of 11 bases. This CDR3 spans 14 amino acids. The DNA for the CDR3 is TGTGCCAGCAGCCCACGACGCACCCAAGAGACCCAGTACTTC. Amino acids: CASSPRRTQETQYF.

The genes are TRBV14 and TRBJ1-2; D gene unclear. CDR1 is SGHDN, CDR2 FVKESK, per germline. With 8 bases removed from V and 2 bases from J, the gap between germline ends came to 6 bases. This CDR3 comprises 11 residues. Written as DNA, the CDR3 is TGTGCCAGCGGATGGAACTATGGCTACACCTTC. Encoded protein: CASGWNYGYTF.

On this clone itself: This CDR3 is also generated by other DNA sequences in the sample. The CDR3 sequence: CSVVAGNTEAFF. In DNA form, the CDR3 reads TGCAGCGTTGTAGCGGGTAACACTGAAGCTTTCTTT. The chain uses TRBV29-1 and TRBJ1-1; D not certain. Looked up from germline, CDR1 is SQVTM and CDR2 is ANQGSEA. There are 12 residues in the CDR3. The V gene lost 4 bases and the J gene lost 2 bases, with 8 bases spanning the gap.

This clone was counted a few times. V usage is TRBV29-1 and J usage is TRBJ2-2; D may be TRBD1 or TRBD2 (5 bases each). The V gene lost 4 bases and the J gene lost 6 bases, with 12 bases spanning the gap. Germline V gene lookup returns CDR1 SQVTM and CDR2 ANQGSEA. This CDR3 region has 13 residues. Here the CDR3 reads CSVALWGSGELFF. DNA for the CDR3: TGCAGCGTTGCCCTTTGGGGGTCCGGGGAGCTGTTTTTT.